Given below is one T cell receptor beta chain in context. Its target is unknown. Data came from immunoSEQ multiplex PCR; TCRdb stores just in-frame clones and leaves some out. The sample lists around 100,000 clones; approximately 90% were seen once. This sample was included in a study of PD-L1 blockade in urothelial cancer. Study at large: Male sex and bladder-origin urothelial cancer were recorded for about 90% of the 29 patients. A median blood sample held 141,255 T cells and around 80,000 unique TCRs. Whole-study results and caveats: Clonality of blood TCR below the median before treatment predicted better survival.

The CDR3 length is 15 residues. CDR1 SNHLY and CDR2 FYNNEI come from the germline V gene. With 7 bases removed from V and 0 bases from J, the gap between germline ends came to 13 bases. As for time point: peripheral blood 6 weeks after treatment start. This specimen was PBMCs, taken around atezolizumab (anti-PD-L1) treatment. The TCR comes from a man in his fifties or sixties with urothelial cancer. The chain has TRBV2 and TRBJ2-1, with a weak D call TRBD1 (6 bases). The DNA of the CDR3 is TGTGCCAGCACAATACAGGGAAGCTCCTACAATGAGCAGTTCTTC. Its translation: CASTIQGSSYNEQFF.